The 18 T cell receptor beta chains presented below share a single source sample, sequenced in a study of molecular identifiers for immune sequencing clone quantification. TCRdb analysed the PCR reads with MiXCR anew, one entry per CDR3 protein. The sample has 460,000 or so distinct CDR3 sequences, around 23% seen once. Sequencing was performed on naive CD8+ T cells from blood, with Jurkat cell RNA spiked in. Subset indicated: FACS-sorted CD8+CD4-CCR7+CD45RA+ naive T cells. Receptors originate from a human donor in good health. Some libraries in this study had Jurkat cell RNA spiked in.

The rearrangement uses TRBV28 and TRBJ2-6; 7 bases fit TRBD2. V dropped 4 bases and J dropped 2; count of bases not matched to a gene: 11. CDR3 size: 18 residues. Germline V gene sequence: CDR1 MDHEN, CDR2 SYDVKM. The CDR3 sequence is CASSSPSGLLPGANVLTF. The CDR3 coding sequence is TGTGCCAGCAGTTCCCCTAGCGGTCTACTGCCTGGGGCCAACGTCCTGACTTTC. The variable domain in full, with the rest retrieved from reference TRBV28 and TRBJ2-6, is DVKVTQSSRYLVKRTGEKVFLECVQDMDHENMFWYRQDPGLGLRLIYFSYDVKMKEKGDIPEGYSVSREKKERFSLILESASTNQTSMYLCASSSPSGLLPGANVLTFGAGSRLTVL.

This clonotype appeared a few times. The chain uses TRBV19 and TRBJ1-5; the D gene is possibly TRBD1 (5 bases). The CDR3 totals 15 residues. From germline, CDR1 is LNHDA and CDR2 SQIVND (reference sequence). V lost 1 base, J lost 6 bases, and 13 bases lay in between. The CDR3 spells CASSIAPMGTQPQHF. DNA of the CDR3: TGTGCCAGTAGTATAGCCCCGATGGGGACTCAGCCCCAGCATTTT.

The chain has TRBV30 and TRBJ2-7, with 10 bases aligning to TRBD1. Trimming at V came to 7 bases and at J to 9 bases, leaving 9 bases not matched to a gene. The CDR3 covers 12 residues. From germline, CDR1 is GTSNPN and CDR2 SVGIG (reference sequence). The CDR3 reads CASTGTGVAQYF. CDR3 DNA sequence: TGTGCCTCCACCGGGACAGGGGTCGCGCAGTACTTC.

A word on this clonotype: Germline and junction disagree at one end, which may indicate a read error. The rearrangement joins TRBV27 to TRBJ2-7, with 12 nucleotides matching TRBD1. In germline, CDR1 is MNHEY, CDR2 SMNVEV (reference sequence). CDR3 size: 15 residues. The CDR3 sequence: CASSLSGTGGYEQNF. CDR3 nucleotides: TGTGCCAGCAGTTTATCGGGGACAGGGGGCTACGAGCAGAACTTC.

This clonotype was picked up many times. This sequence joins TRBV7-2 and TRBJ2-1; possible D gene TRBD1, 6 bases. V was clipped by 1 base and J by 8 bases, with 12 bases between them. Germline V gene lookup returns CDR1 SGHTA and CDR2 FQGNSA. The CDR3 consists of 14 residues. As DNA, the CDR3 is TGTGCCAGCAGCTTAGTATTAGCAGGGGATGAGCAGTTCTTC. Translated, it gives CASSLVLAGDEQFF.

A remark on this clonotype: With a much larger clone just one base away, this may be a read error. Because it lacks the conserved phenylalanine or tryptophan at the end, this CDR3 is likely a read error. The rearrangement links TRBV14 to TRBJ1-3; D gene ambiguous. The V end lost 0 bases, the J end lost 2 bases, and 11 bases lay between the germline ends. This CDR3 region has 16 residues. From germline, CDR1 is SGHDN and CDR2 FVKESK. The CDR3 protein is CASSQDFPETGNTIYS. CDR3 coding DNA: TGTGCCAGCAGCCAAGATTTTCCAGAAACTGGAAACACCATATATTCT.

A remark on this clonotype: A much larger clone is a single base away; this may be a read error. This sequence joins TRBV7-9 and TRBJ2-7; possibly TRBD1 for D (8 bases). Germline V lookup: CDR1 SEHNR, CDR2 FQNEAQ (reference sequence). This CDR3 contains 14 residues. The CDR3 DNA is TGTGCCAGCAGCCCATGGACAGGGAGGGACGAGCGGTACTTC. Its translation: CASSPWTGRDERYF.

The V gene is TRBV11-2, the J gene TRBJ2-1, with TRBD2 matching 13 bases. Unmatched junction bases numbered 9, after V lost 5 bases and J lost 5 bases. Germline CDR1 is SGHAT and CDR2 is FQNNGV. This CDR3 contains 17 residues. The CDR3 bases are TGTGCCAGCAGCCCGTCCTGGGGACTAGCGGGGAACAATGAGCAGTTCTTC. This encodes CASSPSWGLAGNNEQFF. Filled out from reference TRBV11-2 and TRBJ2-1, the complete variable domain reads EAGVAQSPRYKIIEKRQSVAFWCNPISGHATLYWYQQILGQGPKLLIQFQNNGVVDDSQLPKDRFSAERLKGVDSTLKIQPAKLEDSAVYLCASSPSWGLAGNNEQFFGPGTRLTVL.

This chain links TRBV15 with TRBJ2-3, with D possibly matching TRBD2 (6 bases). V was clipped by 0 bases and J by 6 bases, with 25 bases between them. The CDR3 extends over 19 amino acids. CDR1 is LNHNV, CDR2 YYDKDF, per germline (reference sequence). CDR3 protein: CATSRDLSGLLYLVDTQYF. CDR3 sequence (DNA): TGTGCCACCAGCAGAGACCTGAGCGGACTATTATACCTTGTGGATACGCAGTATTTT.

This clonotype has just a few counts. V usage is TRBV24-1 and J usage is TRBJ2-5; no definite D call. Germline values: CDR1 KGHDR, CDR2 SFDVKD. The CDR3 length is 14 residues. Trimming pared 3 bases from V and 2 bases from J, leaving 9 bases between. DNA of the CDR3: TGTGCCACCAGTGATGCTGGCAGTCAAGAGACCCAGTACTTC. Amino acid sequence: CATSDAGSQETQYF.

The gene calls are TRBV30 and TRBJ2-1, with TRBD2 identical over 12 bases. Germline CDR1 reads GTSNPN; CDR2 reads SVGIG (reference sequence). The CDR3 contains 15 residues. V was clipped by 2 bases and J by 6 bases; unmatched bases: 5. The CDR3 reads CAWSLTSGRFNEQFF. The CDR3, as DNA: TGTGCCTGGAGTCTCACTAGCGGGAGGTTCAATGAGCAGTTCTTC.

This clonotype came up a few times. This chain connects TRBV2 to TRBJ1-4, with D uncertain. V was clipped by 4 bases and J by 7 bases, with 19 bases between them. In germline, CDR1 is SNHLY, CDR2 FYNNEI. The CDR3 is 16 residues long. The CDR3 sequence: CASSVEDTEGSEKLFF. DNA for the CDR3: TGTGCCAGCAGTGTGGAAGACACCGAAGGGAGTGAAAAACTGTTTTTT. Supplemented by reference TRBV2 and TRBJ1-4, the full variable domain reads EPEVTQTPSHQVTQMGQEVILRCVPISNHLYFYWYRQILGQKVEFLVSFYNNEISEKSEIFDDQFSVERPDGSNFTLKIRSTKLEDSAMYFCASSVEDTEGSEKLFFGSGTQLSVL.

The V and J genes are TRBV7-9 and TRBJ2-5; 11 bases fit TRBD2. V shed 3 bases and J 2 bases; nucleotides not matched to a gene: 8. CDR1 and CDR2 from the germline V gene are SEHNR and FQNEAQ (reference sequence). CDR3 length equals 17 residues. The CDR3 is CASSLFGLAGPQETQYF. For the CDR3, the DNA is TGTGCCAGCAGCTTGTTTGGACTAGCGGGCCCTCAAGAGACCCAGTACTTC.

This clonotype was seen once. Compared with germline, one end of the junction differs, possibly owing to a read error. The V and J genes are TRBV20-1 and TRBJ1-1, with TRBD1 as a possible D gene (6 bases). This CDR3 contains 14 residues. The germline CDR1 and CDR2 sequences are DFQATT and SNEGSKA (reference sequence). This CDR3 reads CRARGSSGETEAFF. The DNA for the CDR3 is TGCAGAGCTAGAGGCTCCTCAGGGGAGACTGAAGCTTTCTTT.

The CDR3 region is CASSLLVPPMNTEAFF. The CDR3 nucleotides read TGTGCCAGCAGTTTATTAGTTCCGCCCATGAACACTGAAGCTTTCTTT. The chain uses TRBV27 and TRBJ1-1; D remains ambiguous. The CDR3 has 16 amino acids. Germline V gene sequence: CDR1 MNHEY, CDR2 SMNVEV (reference sequence). Trimming stripped 1 base from V and 0 bases from J, with 12 bases between.

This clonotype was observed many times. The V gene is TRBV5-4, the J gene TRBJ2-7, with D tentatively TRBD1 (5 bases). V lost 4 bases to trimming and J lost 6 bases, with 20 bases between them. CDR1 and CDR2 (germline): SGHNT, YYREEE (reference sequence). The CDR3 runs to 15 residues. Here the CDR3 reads CASSVVGVTLSEQYF. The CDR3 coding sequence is TGTGCCAGCAGCGTAGTAGGGGTAACCCTATCCGAGCAGTACTTC.

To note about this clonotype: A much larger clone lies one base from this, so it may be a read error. CDR3 in DNA: TGTGCCAGCAGCTTAGCGCGTGGGGGCAGCGACACTGAAGCTTTCTTT. Encoded protein: CASSLARGGSDTEAFF. V is TRBV7-9 and J is TRBJ1-1, with D maybe TRBD1 (6 bases). The CDR3 is 16 amino acids. CDR1 SEHNR and CDR2 FQNEAQ come from the germline V gene (reference sequence). With 0 bases removed from V and 3 bases from J, the gap between germline ends came to 14 bases.

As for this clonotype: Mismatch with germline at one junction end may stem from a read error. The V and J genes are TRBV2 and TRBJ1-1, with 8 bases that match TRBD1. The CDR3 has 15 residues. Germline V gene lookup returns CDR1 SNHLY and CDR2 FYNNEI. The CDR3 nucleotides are TGTGCCAGCAGTTACGGACAGGGTGATTGGACTGAAGCTCTCTTT. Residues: CASSYGQGDWTEALF.